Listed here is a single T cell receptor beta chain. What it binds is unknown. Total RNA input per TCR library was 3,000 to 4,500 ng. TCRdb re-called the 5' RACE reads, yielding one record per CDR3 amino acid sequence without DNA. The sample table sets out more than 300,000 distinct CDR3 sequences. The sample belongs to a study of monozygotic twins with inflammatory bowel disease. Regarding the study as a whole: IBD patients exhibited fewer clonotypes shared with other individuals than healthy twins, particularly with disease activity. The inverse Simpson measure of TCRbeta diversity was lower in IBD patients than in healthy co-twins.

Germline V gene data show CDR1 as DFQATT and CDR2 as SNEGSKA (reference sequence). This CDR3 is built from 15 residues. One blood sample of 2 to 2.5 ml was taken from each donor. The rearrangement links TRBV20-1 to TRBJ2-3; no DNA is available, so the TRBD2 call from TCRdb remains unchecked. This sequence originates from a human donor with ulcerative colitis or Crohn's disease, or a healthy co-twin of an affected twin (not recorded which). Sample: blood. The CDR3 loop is CSATGRAGVTDTQYF.